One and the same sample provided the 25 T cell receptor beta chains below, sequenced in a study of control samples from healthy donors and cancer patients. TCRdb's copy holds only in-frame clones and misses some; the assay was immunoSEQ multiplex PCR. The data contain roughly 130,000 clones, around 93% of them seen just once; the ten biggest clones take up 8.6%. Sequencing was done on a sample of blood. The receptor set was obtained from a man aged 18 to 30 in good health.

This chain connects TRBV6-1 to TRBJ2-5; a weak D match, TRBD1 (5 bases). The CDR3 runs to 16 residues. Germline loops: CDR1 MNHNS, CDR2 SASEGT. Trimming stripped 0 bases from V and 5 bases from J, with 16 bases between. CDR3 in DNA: TGTGCCAGCAGTGAAGCGCTGGGGCAGGTTAGGGAGACCCAGTACTTC. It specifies CASSEALGQVRETQYF.

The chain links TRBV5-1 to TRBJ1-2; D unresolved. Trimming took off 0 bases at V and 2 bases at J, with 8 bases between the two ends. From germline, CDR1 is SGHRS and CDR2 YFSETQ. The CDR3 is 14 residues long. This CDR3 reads CASSLEALNYGYTF. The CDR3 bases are TGCGCCAGCAGCTTGGAAGCGCTCAACTATGGCTACACCTTC.

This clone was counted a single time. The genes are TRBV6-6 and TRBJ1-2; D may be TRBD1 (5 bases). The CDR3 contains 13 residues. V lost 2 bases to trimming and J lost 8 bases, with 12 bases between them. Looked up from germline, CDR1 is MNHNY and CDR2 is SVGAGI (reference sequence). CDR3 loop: CASSYGQGVGYTF. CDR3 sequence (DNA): TGTGCCAGCAGTTACGGCCAGGGAGTCGGCTACACCTTC.

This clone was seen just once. The chain's CDR3 is CASSLAQGGNEKLFF. CDR3 nucleotides: TGCGCCAGCAGCTTGGCCCAGGGAGGGAATGAAAAACTGTTTTTT. The chain is built from TRBV5-1 and TRBJ1-4; maybe TRBD1 (5 bases). The V gene's germline CDR1 is SGHRS and CDR2 YFSETQ. V was trimmed by 0 bases and J by 5 bases, leaving 11 bases between them. The CDR3 loop spans 15 amino acids.

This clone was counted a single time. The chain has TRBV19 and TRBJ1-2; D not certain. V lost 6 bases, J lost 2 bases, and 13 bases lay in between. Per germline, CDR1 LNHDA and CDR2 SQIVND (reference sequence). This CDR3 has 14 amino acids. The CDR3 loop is CASRLDSFNYGYTF. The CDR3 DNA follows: TGTGCCAGTAGATTGGACTCCTTCAACTATGGCTACACCTTC.

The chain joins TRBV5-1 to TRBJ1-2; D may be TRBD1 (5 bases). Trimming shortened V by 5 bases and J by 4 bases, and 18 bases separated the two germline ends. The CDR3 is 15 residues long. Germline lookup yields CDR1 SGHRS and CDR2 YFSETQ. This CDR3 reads CASRPLFRDIYGYTF. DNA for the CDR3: TGCGCCAGCAGACCCCTTTTCAGGGATATCTATGGCTACACCTTC.

In nucleotides, the CDR3 is TGTGCCAGTAGTTTGCGACAGACCTACGAGCAGTACTTC. It codes for CASSLRQTYEQYF. V usage is TRBV19 and J usage is TRBJ2-7; TRBD1 is a possible D gene (5 bases). This CDR3 is 13 amino acids long. Trimming left V 5 bases short and J 2 bases short, with 10 bases between. Germline values: CDR1 LNHDA, CDR2 SQIVND (reference sequence).

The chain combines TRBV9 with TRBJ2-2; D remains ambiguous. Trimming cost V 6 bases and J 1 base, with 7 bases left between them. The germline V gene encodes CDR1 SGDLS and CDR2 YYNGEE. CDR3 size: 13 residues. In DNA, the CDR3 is TGTGCCAGCACCTCGGAGAACACCGGGGAGCTGTTTTTT. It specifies CASTSENTGELFF.

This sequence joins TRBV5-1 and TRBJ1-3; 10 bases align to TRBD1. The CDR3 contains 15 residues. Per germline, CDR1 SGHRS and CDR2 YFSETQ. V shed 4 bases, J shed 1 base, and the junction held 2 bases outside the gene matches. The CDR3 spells CASSRDRGSGNTIYF. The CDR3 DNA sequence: TGCGCCAGCAGCCGGGACAGGGGATCTGGAAACACCATATATTTT.

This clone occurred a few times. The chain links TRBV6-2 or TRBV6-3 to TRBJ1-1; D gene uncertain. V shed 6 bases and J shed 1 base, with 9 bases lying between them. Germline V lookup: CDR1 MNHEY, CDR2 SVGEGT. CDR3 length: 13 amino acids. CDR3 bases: TGTGCCAGCAGCCTCTCCGAGAACACTGAAGCTTTCTTT. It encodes CASSLSENTEAFF.

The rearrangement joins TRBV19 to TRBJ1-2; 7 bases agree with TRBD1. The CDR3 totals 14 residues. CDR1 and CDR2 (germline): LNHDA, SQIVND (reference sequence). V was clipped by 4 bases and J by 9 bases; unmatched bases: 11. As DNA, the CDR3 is TGTGCCAGTAGTAACCCCCGAGACAGGGAGAGCTACACCTTC. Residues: CASSNPRDRESYTF.

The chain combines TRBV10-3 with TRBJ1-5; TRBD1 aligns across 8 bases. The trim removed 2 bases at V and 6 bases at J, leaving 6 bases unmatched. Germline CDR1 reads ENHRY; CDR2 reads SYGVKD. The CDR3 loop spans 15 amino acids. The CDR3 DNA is TGTGCCATCAGTGAGCGCAGGGGGCCGGTTCAGCCCCAGCATTTT. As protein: CAISERRGPVQPQHF.

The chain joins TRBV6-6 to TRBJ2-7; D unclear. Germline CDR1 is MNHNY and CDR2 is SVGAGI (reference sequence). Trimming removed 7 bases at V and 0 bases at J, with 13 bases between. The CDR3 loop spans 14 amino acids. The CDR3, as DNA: TGTGCCAGCAAGGGATATATATCCTCCTACGAGCAGTACTTC. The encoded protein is CASKGYISSYEQYF.

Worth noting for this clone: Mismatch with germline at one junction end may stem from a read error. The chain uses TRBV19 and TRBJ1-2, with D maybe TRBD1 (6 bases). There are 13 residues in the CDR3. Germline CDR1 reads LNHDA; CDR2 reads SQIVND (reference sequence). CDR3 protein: CVSSIQGTRGYTF. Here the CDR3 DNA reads TGTGTCAGTAGTATCCAGGGGACGCGGGGCTACACCTTC.

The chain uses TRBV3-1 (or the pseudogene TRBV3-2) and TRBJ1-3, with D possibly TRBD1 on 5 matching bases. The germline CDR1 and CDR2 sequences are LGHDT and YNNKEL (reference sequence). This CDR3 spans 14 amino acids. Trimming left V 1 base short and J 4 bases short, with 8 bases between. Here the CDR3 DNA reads TGTGCCAGCAGCCAAGGACAGTTCGGAAACACCATATATTTT. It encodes CASSQGQFGNTIYF.

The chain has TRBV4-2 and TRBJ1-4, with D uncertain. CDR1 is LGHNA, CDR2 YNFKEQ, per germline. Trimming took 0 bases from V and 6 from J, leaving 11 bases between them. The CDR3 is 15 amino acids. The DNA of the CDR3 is TGTGCCAGCAGCCAAGATGGTATGGAGGATGAAAAACTGTTTTTT. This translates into CASSQDGMEDEKLFF.

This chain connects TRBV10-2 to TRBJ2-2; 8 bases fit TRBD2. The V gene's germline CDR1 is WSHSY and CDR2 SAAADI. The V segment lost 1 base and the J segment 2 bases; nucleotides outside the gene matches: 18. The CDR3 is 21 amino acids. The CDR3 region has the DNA TGCGCCAGCAGTGAGTACGGCCGACACGGGGGGGCAAATCCTAACACCGGGGAGCTGTTTTTT. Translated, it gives CASSEYGRHGGANPNTGELFF.

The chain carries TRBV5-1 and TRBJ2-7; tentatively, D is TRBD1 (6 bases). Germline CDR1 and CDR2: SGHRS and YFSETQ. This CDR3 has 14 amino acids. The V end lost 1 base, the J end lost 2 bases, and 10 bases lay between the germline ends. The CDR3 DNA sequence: TGCGCCAGCAGCTTGCGGACAGAAGCCTACGAGCAGTACTTC. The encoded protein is CASSLRTEAYEQYF.

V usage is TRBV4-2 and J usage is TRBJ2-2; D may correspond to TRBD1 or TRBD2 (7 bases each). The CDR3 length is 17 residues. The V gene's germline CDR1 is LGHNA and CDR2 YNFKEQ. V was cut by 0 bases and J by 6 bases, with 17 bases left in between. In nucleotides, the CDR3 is TGTGCCAGCAGCCAAGATAGGGGAGGGGGCCTCGCCGGGGAGCTGTTTTTT. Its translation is CASSQDRGGGLAGELFF.

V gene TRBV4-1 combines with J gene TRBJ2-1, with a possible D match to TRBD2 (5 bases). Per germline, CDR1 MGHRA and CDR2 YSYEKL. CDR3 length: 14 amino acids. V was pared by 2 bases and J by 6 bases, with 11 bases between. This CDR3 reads CASSQMAGRNEQFF. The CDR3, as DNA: TGCGCCAGCAGCCAAATGGCGGGTCGCAATGAGCAGTTCTTC.

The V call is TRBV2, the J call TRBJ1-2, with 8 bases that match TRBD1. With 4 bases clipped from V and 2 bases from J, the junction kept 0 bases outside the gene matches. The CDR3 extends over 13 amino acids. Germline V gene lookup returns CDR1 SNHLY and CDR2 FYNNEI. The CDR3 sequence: CASSGTGNYGYTF. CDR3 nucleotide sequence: TGTGCCAGCAGTGGGACAGGGAACTATGGCTACACCTTC.

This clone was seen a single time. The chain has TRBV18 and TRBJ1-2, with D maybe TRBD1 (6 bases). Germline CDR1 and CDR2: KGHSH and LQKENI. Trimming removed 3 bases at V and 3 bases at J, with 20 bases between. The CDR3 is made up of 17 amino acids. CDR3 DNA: TGTGCCAGCTCACCCTTCGCCGGACAGCCTACCGACTATGGCTACACCTTC. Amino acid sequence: CASSPFAGQPTDYGYTF.

CDR3 in DNA: TGTGCCAGCAGCCACCTGGCTACCCGGGACAGGGTTTTCGCAGGGTATGGCTACACCTTC. Residues: CASSHLATRDRVFAGYGYTF. The chain couples TRBV13 to TRBJ1-2; 9 bases line up with TRBD1. The V gene's germline CDR1 is PRHDT and CDR2 FYEKMQ (reference sequence). The V gene end was trimmed by 5 bases and the J gene end by 5 bases; junction bases not matched to a gene: 24. The CDR3 runs to 20 residues.

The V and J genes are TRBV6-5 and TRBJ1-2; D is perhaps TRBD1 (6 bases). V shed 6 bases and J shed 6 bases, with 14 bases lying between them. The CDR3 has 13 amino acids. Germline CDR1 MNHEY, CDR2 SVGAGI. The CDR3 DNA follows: TGTGCCAGCAGGACACAGGGTTCGGATGGCTACACCTTC. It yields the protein CASRTQGSDGYTF.

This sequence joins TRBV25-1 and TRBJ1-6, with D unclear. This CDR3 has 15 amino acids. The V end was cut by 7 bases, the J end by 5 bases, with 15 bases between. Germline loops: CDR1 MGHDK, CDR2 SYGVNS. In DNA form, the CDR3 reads TGTGCCAGCACCCCAGACCCTAAGGATAATTCACCCCTCCACTTT. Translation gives CASTPDPKDNSPLHF.